This T cell receptor (beta chain) was obtained from a study of blood T cell repertoires in COVID-19. Study summary: COVID-19 samples collected from the United States, Italy and Spain covered acute and convalescent phases.

How the authors handled the data: Using reference gene primer amplification, nucleated cell counts were estimated. Data came from immunoSEQ multiplex PCR; TCRdb stores just in-frame clones and leaves some out. The DNA was the basis for D and trimming; V, J and clone size are from that table. The sample records 200,000 to 300,000 clones, around 84% being singletons. Losses at the gene ends were 1 base for V and 5 bases for J; bases not matched to a gene: 2. Looked up from germline, CDR1 is SEHNR and CDR2 is FQNEAQ (reference sequence). CDR3 length equals 16 residues. What was sequenced was peripheral blood. The TCR sequence derives from a man aged 55 to 70 with acute or convalescent COVID-19. The genes are TRBV7-9 and TRBJ2-3; TRBD2 matches at 14 bases. The CDR3 DNA follows: TGTGCCAGCAGCTTAGGGACTAGCGGGAGGAAAGATACGCAGTATTTT. Residues: CASSLGTSGRKDTQYF.